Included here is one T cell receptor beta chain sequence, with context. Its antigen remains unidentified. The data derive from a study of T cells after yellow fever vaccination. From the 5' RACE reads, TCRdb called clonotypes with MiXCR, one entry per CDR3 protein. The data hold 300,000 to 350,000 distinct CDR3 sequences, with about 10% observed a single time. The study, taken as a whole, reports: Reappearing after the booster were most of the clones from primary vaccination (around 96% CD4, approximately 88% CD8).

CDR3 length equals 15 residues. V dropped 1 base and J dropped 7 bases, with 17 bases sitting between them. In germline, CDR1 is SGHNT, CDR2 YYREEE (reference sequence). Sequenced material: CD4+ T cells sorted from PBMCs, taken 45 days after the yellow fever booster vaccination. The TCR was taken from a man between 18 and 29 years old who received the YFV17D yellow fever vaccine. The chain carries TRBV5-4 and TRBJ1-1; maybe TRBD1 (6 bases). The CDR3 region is CASSLLVNQGGEAFF. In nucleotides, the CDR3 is TGTGCCAGCAGCTTGTTGGTAAACCAAGGGGGTGAAGCTTTCTTT.